Following are 4 T cell receptor beta chains from one sample sequenced in a study of Graves' ophthalmopathy and Graves' hyperthyroidism. The authors amplified TCR beta CDR3 regions from RNA transcripts. Following a first-round RT-PCR that used HTBI primers, a second-round multiplex PCR was carried out. One entry per CDR3 protein, called by TCRdb with MiXCR from the multiplex PCR reads. Of more than 1,000,000 distinct CDR3 sequences listed, approximately 35% are singletons. Sample: peripheral blood or thyroid tissue (not recorded which). These receptors all come from an adult man with Graves' hyperthyroidism.

Ten or more counts support this clonotype. The chain links TRBV10-3 to TRBJ2-5; 7 nucleotides line up with TRBD1. CDR1 ENHRY and CDR2 SYGVKD come from the germline V gene. J was trimmed by 2 bases and V by 6 bases; bases with no gene match: 6. The CDR3 consists of 14 residues. CDR3 amino acids: CAIRSDREQETQYF. For the CDR3, the DNA is TGTGCCATCAGGTCCGACAGGGAGCAAGAGACCCAGTACTTC.

This clonotype appeared many times. The chain couples TRBV10-3 to TRBJ2-7; 7 positions agree with TRBD1. This CDR3 spans 11 amino acids. Germline V gene data show CDR1 as ENHRY and CDR2 as SYGVKD. Unmatched junction bases numbered 2, after V lost 9 bases and J lost 3 bases. Written as DNA, the CDR3 is TGTGCCATGGGACAGATCTACGAGCAGTACTTC. Translating it yields CAMGQIYEQYF.

This clonotype appeared many times. The V call is TRBV5-4, the J call TRBJ2-5; 8 nucleotides align to TRBD2. The J segment lost 0 bases and the V segment lost 4 bases, leaving 11 bases of the junction unmatched. CDR1 and CDR2 from the germline V gene are SGHNT and YYREEE (reference sequence). The CDR3 is made up of 17 amino acids. This chain's CDR3 is CASSPRGGRLNQETQYF. The CDR3 region has the DNA TGTGCCAGCAGCCCTCGGGGGGGCAGATTAAACCAAGAGACCCAGTACTTC.

At least ten counts were recorded for this clonotype. The J gene is TRBJ2-5, the V gene TRBV29-1, with 10 bases identical to TRBD1. CDR3 length: 13 amino acids. Per germline, CDR1 SQVTM and CDR2 ANQGSEA. CDR3 in DNA: TGCACCGCAATCGGACAGGGGGGGGAGACCCAGTACTTC. It specifies CTAIGQGGETQYF.